This T cell receptor beta chain was recovered during a study of graft-versus-host responses after intestinal transplantation. Study-wide context: Anti-thymocyte globulin induction was given to all recipients, followed by tacrolimus and steroids for around three years.

The germline V gene has CDR1 SGDLS and CDR2 YYNGEE. CDR3 size: 16 residues. V gave up 4 bases and J gave up 0 bases, with 16 bases separating them. Comments on this clone: Its specificity is unknown. Different DNA sequences within this sample yield the same CDR3.

Some clones are missing from TCRdb's copy, which holds only in-frame ones; the method was immunoSEQ multiplex PCR. This sample has 98,000 or so clones, with more than 85% found just once. Study results and caveats: Investigators detected GvH clones in recipient marrow, with some emerging earlier in ileum or blood. Across patients carrying graft-donor T cell macrochimerism, allografts held high graft-versus-host to host-versus-graft clonal ratios.

The sample here was unstimulated CD4+ T cells sorted from spleen or lymph node cells, taken before intestinal transplant. The V gene is TRBV9, the J gene TRBJ1-2; D uncertain. This TCR was recovered from a human donor who received an intestinal transplant. The CDR3 coding sequence is TGTGCCAGCAGCCTCCGACAAGACCAAGCTAACTATGGCTACACCTTC. Protein product: CASSLRQDQANYGYTF.